This T cell receptor (beta chain) came from a study of blood T cell repertoires in COVID-19. Study background: T cells, B-cell-depleted T cells, or PBMCs supplied cDNA or gDNA.

Those enrolled, adults aged roughly 18 to 89 years, came from 24 US areas. Each participant's cohort was designated according to participant-reported clinical history. Study processing details: Estimation of nucleated cell counts was performed using reference gene primer amplification. Data came from immunoSEQ multiplex PCR; TCRdb stores just in-frame clones and leaves some out. That table furnishes V, J and clone size, whereas the DNA furnished D and trimming. The data show roughly 200,000 clones, roughly 86% seen once. The CDR3 runs 17 residues. Germline CDR1 reads KGHSH; CDR2 reads LQKENI. Trimming at V came to 3 bases and at J to 0 bases, leaving 7 bases not matched to a gene.

J is TRBJ2-1 and V is TRBV18; 8 bases agree with TRBD2. Source material: PBMCs or T cells enriched from blood (not recorded which). This TCR was recovered from a middle-aged man with acute COVID-19. The CDR3 coding sequence is TGTGCCAGCTCACCGGCCTTAGCGGGGAGCTCCTACAATGAGCAGTTCTTC. Its protein product is CASSPALAGSSYNEQFF. Complete variable domain (other parts from reference TRBV18 and TRBJ2-1): NAGVMQNPRHLVRRRGQEARLRCSPMKGHSHVYWYRQLPEEGLKFMVYLQKENIIDESGMPKERFSAEFPKEGPSILRIQQVVRGDSAAYFCASSPALAGSSYNEQFFGPGTRLTVL.